This T cell receptor (beta chain) is from a study of blood T cell repertoires in COVID-19. At the level of the study: The analysed material was cDNA or gDNA that came from T cells, B-cell-depleted T cells, or PBMCs.

TCRdb's table, derived via immunoSEQ multiplex PCR, lists solely in-frame clones and lacks some. The sample has 200,000 to 250,000 clones; around 84% are singletons. The sample taken for sequencing was peripheral blood. The TCR comes from a woman older than 75 with active or convalescent COVID-19.

The CDR3: CASSLGSAGDDGYTF. CDR3 sequence (DNA): TGTGCCAGCAGCTTAGGGTCCGCAGGGGACGATGGCTACACCTTC. This chain uses TRBV11-2 with TRBJ1-2, with a tentative D call TRBD1 (6 bases). Germline V CDR1 and CDR2: SGHAT, FQNNGV. V was shortened by 1 base and J by 6 bases, with 15 bases between the two germline ends. The CDR3 has 15 residues.